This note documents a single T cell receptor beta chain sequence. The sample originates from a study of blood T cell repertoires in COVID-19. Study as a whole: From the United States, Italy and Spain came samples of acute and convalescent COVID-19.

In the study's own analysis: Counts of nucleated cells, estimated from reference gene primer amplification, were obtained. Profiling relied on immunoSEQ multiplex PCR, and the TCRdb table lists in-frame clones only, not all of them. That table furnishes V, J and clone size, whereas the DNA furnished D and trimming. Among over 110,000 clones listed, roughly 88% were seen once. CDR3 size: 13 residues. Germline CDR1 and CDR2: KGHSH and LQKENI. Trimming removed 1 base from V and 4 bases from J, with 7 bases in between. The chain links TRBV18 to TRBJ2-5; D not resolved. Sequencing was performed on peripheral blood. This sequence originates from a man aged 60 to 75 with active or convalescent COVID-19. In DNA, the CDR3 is TGTGCCAGCTCACCACTGGCCCGAGAGACCCAGTACTTC. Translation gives CASSPLARETQYF.